The clone carrying this T cell receptor beta chain was found many times. Its antigen is not identified. Amplification of TCR alpha and beta CDR3 regions from RNA used iRepertoire nested multiplex PCR. One-step reverse transcription and amplification started from about 100-400 ng of tissue mRNA or PBMC total RNA. Each CDR3 protein gets one entry after TCRdb re-called the multiplex PCR reads with MiXCR. This table holds 110,000 or so distinct CDR3 sequences, around 25% found once. The sample comes from a study of glioma-infiltrating T cells. Trimming cost V 5 bases and J 4 bases; bases outside gene matches: 10. The V gene's germline CDR1 is DFQATT and CDR2 SNEGSKA (reference sequence). This CDR3 has 14 amino acids. The study's findings and limits: Only very few CDR3 sequences appeared in both tissue and blood. Gliomas, especially low-grade, showed above-expected tissue-blood divergence; non-neoplastic patients showed below.

This sequence joins TRBV20-1 and TRBJ2-7; 8 nucleotides match TRBD1. Material: glioma tissue, nonneoplastic brain tissue, or PBMCs (not recorded which). The source of this sequence is a human donor with low-grade glioma or glioblastoma, undergoing nonglioma brain surgery, or in good health (not recorded which). CDR3 sequence: CSAPSRTGRYEQYF. The CDR3 DNA sequence: TGCAGTGCTCCCTCGCGGACAGGGAGATACGAGCAGTACTTC.